One and the same sample provided the 5 T cell receptor beta chains below, sequenced in a study of shared clonotypes between healthy human individuals. Profiled with immunoSEQ multiplex PCR; TCRdb holds only in-frame clones, not every one. The repertoire holds 500,000 or so clones, roughly 95% seen once, with 0.05% to 0.08% in the top ten. The specimen sequenced was naive CD4+ T cells sorted from blood. Subset noted: CD45RA+ positively selected. The receptor set was obtained from a woman aged 25-40 years in good health.

The CDR3 sequence is CASSQEFFGRTATNYGYTF. CDR3 DNA: TGCGCCAGCAGCCAAGAGTTCTTCGGCCGGACAGCCACTAACTATGGCTACACCTTC. The V and J genes are TRBV4-1 and TRBJ1-2, with D possibly matching TRBD1 (6 bases). V shed 0 bases and J shed 0 bases, with 20 bases lying between them. This CDR3 comprises 19 residues. Germline lookup yields CDR1 MGHRA and CDR2 YSYEKL.

This rearrangement joins TRBV29-1 to TRBJ2-1, with a tentative D call TRBD1 (6 bases). The V and J ends lost 3 bases and 0 bases respectively, with 6 bases between them. The germline gives CDR1 SQVTM, CDR2 ANQGSEA. The CDR3 covers 13 residues. The CDR3 loop reads CSVEGASYNEQFF. The DNA of the CDR3 is TGCAGCGTTGAGGGGGCCTCCTACAATGAGCAGTTCTTC.

The V call is TRBV28, the J call TRBJ1-6; D unclear. This CDR3 spans 14 amino acids. CDR1 MDHEN and CDR2 SYDVKM come from the germline V gene. V lost 11 bases and J 6 bases, leaving 17 bases between the germline ends. The CDR3 here is CAGSRGGPNSPLHF. DNA of the CDR3: TGTGCCGGTAGTCGGGGAGGGCCTAATTCACCCCTCCACTTT. The whole variable domain, filled in from reference TRBV28 and TRBJ1-6, reads DVKVTQSSRYLVKRTGEKVFLECVQDMDHENMFWYRQDPGLGLRLIYFSYDVKMKEKGDIPEGYSVSREKKERFSLILESASTNQTSMYLCAGSRGGPNSPLHFGNGTRLTVT.

Details on this clone: The sample contains more than one DNA sequence encoding this CDR3. V gene TRBV5-1 combines with J gene TRBJ2-7; tentatively, D is TRBD1 (6 bases). V was shortened by 2 bases and J by 7 bases, with 10 bases between the two germline ends. The CDR3 consists of 12 residues. Germline CDR1 SGHRS, CDR2 YFSETQ. The DNA for the CDR3 is TGCGCCAGCAGCTTACAGGGCCGGGAGCAGTACTTC. It codes for CASSLQGREQYF. Full variable domain (rest looked up from reference TRBV5-1 and TRBJ2-7): KAGVTQTPRYLIKTRGQQVTLSCSPISGHRSVSWYQQTPGQGLQFLFEYFSETQRNKGNFPGRFSGRQFSNSRSEMNVSTLELGDSALYLCASSLQGREQYFGPGTRLTVT.

This chain uses TRBV19 with TRBJ1-5, with 9 bases that match TRBD1. This CDR3 spans 14 amino acids. V dropped 5 bases and J dropped 6; count of bases not matched to a gene: 5. The germline V gene has CDR1 LNHDA and CDR2 SQIVND (reference sequence). CDR3 protein: CASSADRGSQPQHF. CDR3 DNA: TGTGCCAGTAGTGCCGACAGGGGGAGTCAGCCCCAGCATTTT.